This section outlines one T cell receptor (beta chain) sequence together with its context. This specimen comes from a study of blood T cell repertoires in COVID-19. Study-level background: Samples taken during acute and convalescent COVID-19 were collected in the United States, Italy and Spain. T cells, B-cell-depleted T cells, or PBMCs provided the cDNA or gDNA that served as material.

Looked up from germline, CDR1 is SGHDN and CDR2 is FVKESK. The CDR3 runs to 13 residues. V gave up 0 bases and J gave up 7 bases, with 7 bases separating them. Per the authors' pipeline: Nucleated cell number was recorded as an estimate derived from reference gene primer amplification. Repertoires were generated with immunoSEQ multiplex PCR, while TCRdb's copy carries only in-frame clones and drops some. The DNA gave D and trimming, while V, J and clone size come from that table. The data show fewer than 400,000 clones, roughly 90% seen once. Sequences were obtained from peripheral blood. This receptor was obtained from a woman in her twenties or thirties with COVID-19, enrolled during active disease. The chain carries TRBV14 and TRBJ1-5, with D unclear. DNA for the CDR3: TGTGCCAGCAGCCAAGACAGGTACCAGCCCCAGCATTTT. Protein: CASSQDRYQPQHF.